This T cell receptor (beta chain) derives from a study of shared clonotypes between healthy human individuals. At the deep level, the assay was run. Measured with immunoSEQ multiplex PCR; TCRdb has only the in-frame clones, and not every one. The data contain roughly 760,000 clones, about 74% of them singletons. V was pared by 5 bases and J by 8 bases, with 12 bases of the junction left unmatched. The CDR3 totals 16 residues. Germline CDR1 MGHDK, CDR2 SYGVNS. This chain uses TRBV25-1 with TRBJ1-2; 12 nucleotides align to TRBD1. The specimen was memory CD4+ T cells sorted from blood. The subset is: CD45RA-negative fraction. The TCR sequence derives from a woman in her 30s in good health. The CDR3 coding sequence is TGTGCCAGCAGTACACCCGGGACAGGGGGCAGGTCGGGCTACACCTTC. Translated: CASSTPGTGGRSGYTF.